The TCR beta chain described here comes from a study of a mutant IDH1 vaccine in newly diagnosed glioma. TCRdb's table, derived via immunoSEQ multiplex PCR, lists solely in-frame clones and lacks some. The data hold under 75,000 clones, with more than 85% observed a single time. Documented time point: baseline, week 1 (first vaccination visit). Treatment specified: pre-vaccination baseline after standard-of-care therapy. Germline V gene data show CDR1 as SEHNR and CDR2 as FQNEAQ (reference sequence). The CDR3 covers 14 residues. With 5 bases removed from V and 5 bases from J, the gap between germline ends came to 16 bases.

This sequence joins TRBV7-9 and TRBJ2-7, with D possibly being TRBD2 (6 bases). This receptor was taken from a man aged 50 to 59 with glioma. Here the sequenced sample was PBMCs, taken from a glioma patient treated with radiotherapy, temozolomide or both. Here the CDR3 DNA reads TGTGCCAGCAGCCCACCGGGGGTGGTCCACGAGCAGTACTTC. Protein sequence: CASSPPGVVHEQYF.